The 12 T cell receptor beta chains presented below share a single source sample, sequenced in a study of preoperative IRX-2 immunotherapy in early breast cancer. The sample's treatment: preoperative locoregional IRX-2 cytokine immunotherapy. Only in-frame clones appear in the TCRdb table, and some are missing; sequencing was by immunoSEQ multiplex PCR. Of about 24,000 clones detected, around 90% appear once; the ten largest clones hold 25% to 35%. Specimen: tumor tissue, collected after IRX-2 immunotherapy. All receptors derive from a human donor with breast cancer.

The genes are TRBV28 and TRBJ1-5, with D hard to call. CDR3 length: 16 amino acids. The V end lost 8 bases, the J end lost 3 bases, and 20 bases lay between the germline ends. Germline V lookup: CDR1 MDHEN, CDR2 SYDVKM. The CDR3 loop reads CASRLEEGTPNQPQHF. The CDR3 DNA reads as TGTGCCAGCCGTCTGGAGGAGGGAACCCCCAATCAGCCCCAGCATTTT.

The V call is TRBV6-5, the J call TRBJ1-3, with 7 bases that match TRBD1. The V gene's germline CDR1 is MNHEY and CDR2 SVGAGI. This CDR3 region has 15 residues. V lost 4 bases, J lost 7 bases, and 10 bases stayed unmatched. The CDR3 DNA sequence: TGTGCCAGCAGTTCACAGGGGAAATTGTGGAACACCATATATTTT. Its protein is CASSSQGKLWNTIYF.

This clone was seen only once. The V gene is TRBV5-6, the J gene TRBJ2-3; a weak D match, TRBD2 (6 bases). In germline, CDR1 is SGHDT, CDR2 YYEEEE. This CDR3 has 16 residues. V gave up 3 bases and J gave up 1 base, with 15 bases separating them. The CDR3 loop is CASSSPGVGGTDTQYF. CDR3 DNA: TGTGCCAGCAGCTCGCCGGGGGTGGGGGGCACAGATACGCAGTATTTT.

The rearrangement joins TRBV9 to TRBJ1-4; tentatively, D is TRBD1 (6 bases). The length of the CDR3 is 16 residues. CDR1 is SGDLS and CDR2 is YYNGEE in the germline V gene. V was trimmed by 3 bases and J by 3 bases, leaving 15 bases between them. The CDR3 nucleotides are TGTGCCAGCAGCGCCCACCCTGGACAGCCTAATGAAAAACTGTTTTTT. Residues: CASSAHPGQPNEKLFF. Using reference TRBV9 and TRBJ1-4 for the parts outside the CDR3, the full variable domain is DSGVTQTPKHLITATGQRVTLRCSPRSGDLSVYWYQQSLDQGLQFLIQYYNGEERAKGNILERFSAQQFPDLHSELNLSSLELGDSALYFCASSAHPGQPNEKLFFGSGTQLSVL.

This chain uses TRBV6-5 with TRBJ1-4; possible D gene TRBD1, 5 bases. The CDR3 sequence is 15 residues long. Germline CDR1 is MNHEY and CDR2 is SVGAGI. V was trimmed by 5 bases and J by 3 bases, leaving 13 bases between them. CDR3 nucleotide sequence: TGTGCCAGCAGTACTATAGGGGTGTCTAATGAAAAACTGTTTTTT. This gives the protein CASSTIGVSNEKLFF.

This sequence joins TRBV19 and TRBJ1-5, with 8 bases lining up with TRBD1. The CDR3 has 16 amino acids. With 4 bases clipped from V and 11 bases from J, the junction kept 16 bases outside the gene matches. In germline, CDR1 is LNHDA, CDR2 SQIVND (reference sequence). CDR3 amino acids: CASSSHRGQGQIAQHF. In DNA, the CDR3 is TGTGCCAGTAGTAGCCACAGAGGACAGGGCCAGATCGCCCAGCATTTT.

The V and J genes are TRBV5-1 and TRBJ1-2; D is undetermined. The ends were cut back, 0 bases at V and 4 bases at J, with 13 bases in the middle. The CDR3 sequence is 15 residues long. Germline assignment: CDR1 SGHRS and CDR2 YFSETQ. CDR3 sequence: CASSLDSNLPYGYTF. CDR3 bases: TGCGCCAGCAGCTTGGATTCGAACCTCCCCTATGGCTACACCTTC.

V and J are TRBV28 and TRBJ2-1; weak D call: TRBD2 (6 bases). Germline CDR1 and CDR2: MDHEN and SYDVKM. This CDR3 region has 16 residues. V was trimmed by 5 bases and J by 0 bases, leaving 14 bases between them. The CDR3 loop is CASSKRAGSSYNEQFF. CDR3 nucleotide sequence: TGTGCCAGCAGTAAGCGGGCAGGGAGCTCCTACAATGAGCAGTTCTTC.

This chain links TRBV21-1 with TRBJ1-2; the table's D call, TRBD1, has no DNA check behind it. TRBV21-1 is assigned pseudogene status. The CDR3 is 18 amino acids. The CDR3 protein is CASGGSMGTGTDNYGYTF. As DNA, the CDR3 is TGTGCCAGCGGGGGTTCGATGGGGACAGGGACAGATAACTATGGCTACACCTTC.

The rearrangement links TRBV15 to TRBJ2-4; the D is unclear. Germline loops: CDR1 LNHNV, CDR2 YYDKDF (reference sequence). The V end lost 0 bases, the J end lost 0 bases, and 15 bases lay between the germline ends. This CDR3 is 18 amino acids long. CDR3 sequence reads: CATSRDFAVTLAKNIQYF. DNA for the CDR3: TGTGCCACCAGCAGAGATTTCGCGGTAACCTTAGCCAAAAACATTCAGTACTTC.

This chain connects TRBV14 to TRBJ1-6; D is unclear. Germline values: CDR1 SGHDN, CDR2 FVKESK. The CDR3 is 15 residues long. Trimming shortened V by 4 bases and J by 7 bases, and 14 bases separated the two germline ends. CDR3 coding DNA: TGTGCCAGCAGCCCCGGCCGGGTGGGCAATTCACCCCTCCACTTT. Translated, it gives CASSPGRVGNSPLHF.

V is TRBV7-2 and J is TRBJ2-1, with a weak D call TRBD2 (5 bases). V lost 1 base and J lost 4, with 11 bases in between. This CDR3 has 15 residues. Germline-derived CDR1 and CDR2 are SGHTA and FQGNSA. CDR3 residues: CASSLEGSTYNEQFF. The CDR3 DNA reads TGTGCCAGCAGCTTAGAAGGGAGTACATACAATGAGCAGTTCTTC.